Sequencing of this T cell receptor (beta chain) was carried out in a study of radiotherapy plus CTLA-4 blockade in lung cancer (dated by TCRdb to the late 2010s). Concerning the study at large: Among enrolled patients, approximately 19% had an objective response and roughly 31% reached disease control.

The germline V gene provides CDR1 MGHRA and CDR2 YSYEKL. The CDR3 has 16 amino acids, counting the end cysteine and phenylalanine. Only CDR3 DNA remains: 48 bases, in frame from the first base. At the junction V is shortened by 2 bases and J by 2 bases; bases outside the gene matches: 7. As for this clone: Which antigen it targets is not known. Per-nucleotide qualities are absent, and no much larger clonotype sits a single base away.

Focal radiation therapy combined with CTLA-4 blockade (ipilimumab) was tested in patients with chemo-refractory metastatic non-small-cell lung cancer. The full study reports these points: Early dynamic changes in blood T cell clones, together with increased serum interferon-beta after radiation, were reported as the strongest predictors of response. After treatment with radiotherapy and ipilimumab, TCR clones that originated in tumors expanded in peripheral blood.

The library was generated by the immunoSEQ multiplex PCR assay. The clones in this table, taken by TCRdb from immuneACCESS, are in-frame only. Not every clone is retained; where verified, under half of the shortfall comes from an unresolved V gene, and the cause of the rest is unknown. Counted in this sample were roughly 50,000 clones; approximately 85% of them appeared once. The top ten clonotypes cover roughly 5% of the sample. This chain joins TRBV4-1 to TRBJ2-7, and 9 junction bases match TRBD1. The receptor comes from a human donor with non-small cell lung cancer whose response to radiotherapy plus ipilimumab could not be evaluated. The source material was peripheral blood, sampled from a patient treated with radiotherapy plus ipilimumab. The CDR3 in this case is CASSQSPGTGTYEQYF. The DNA sequence is as follows: TGCGCCAGCAGCCAATCCCCCGGGACAGGGACCTACGAGCAGTACTTC.